This T cell receptor (beta chain) originates from a study of shared T cell receptors in the human thymus. Clones were sequenced by immunoSEQ multiplex PCR, and TCRdb holds only the in-frame ones, with some missing. The sample gives over 650,000 clones, about 87% of which show up once; over 0.008% is in the top ten. Trimming cost V 4 bases and J 4 bases; bases outside gene matches: 13. Germline V CDR1 and CDR2: SGHTS, YDEGEE. The CDR3 has 16 amino acids. A few counts support this clone. This same sample was also taken into another study, of human thymus T cells. That paper states: Donors were healthy Finnish infants having corrective surgery for congenital heart defects. Resections removed during corrective heart surgery provided the thymus tissue used. Apparent bias marked the V and J gene usage of thymic and blood repertoires. Thymic repertoires overlap heavily among unrelated individuals, related research has reported.

The gene calls are TRBV5-8 and TRBJ1-2; 7 nucleotides line up with TRBD1. The material sequenced was thymocytes. This clonotype was sampled from a boy younger than two with a congenital heart defect. CDR3 loop: CASSPPGQPPGYGYTF. In DNA form, the CDR3 reads TGTGCCAGCAGCCCGCCGGGACAGCCTCCGGGCTATGGCTACACCTTC.